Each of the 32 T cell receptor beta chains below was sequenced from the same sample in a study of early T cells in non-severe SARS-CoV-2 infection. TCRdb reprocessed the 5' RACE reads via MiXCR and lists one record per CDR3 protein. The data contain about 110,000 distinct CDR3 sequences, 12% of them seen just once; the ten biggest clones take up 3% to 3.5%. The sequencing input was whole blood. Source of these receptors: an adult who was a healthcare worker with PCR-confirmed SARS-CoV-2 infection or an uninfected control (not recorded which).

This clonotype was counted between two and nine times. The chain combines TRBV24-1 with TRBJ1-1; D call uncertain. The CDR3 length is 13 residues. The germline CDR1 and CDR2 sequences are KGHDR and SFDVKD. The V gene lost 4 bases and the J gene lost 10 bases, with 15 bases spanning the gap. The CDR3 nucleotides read TGTGCCACCAGTGACGCGGACCTTGACGGAGCTTTCTTT. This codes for CATSDADLDGAFF.

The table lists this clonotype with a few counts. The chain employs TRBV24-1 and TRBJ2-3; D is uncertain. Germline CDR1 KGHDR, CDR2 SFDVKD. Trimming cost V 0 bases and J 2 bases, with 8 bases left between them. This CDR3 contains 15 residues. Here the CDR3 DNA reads TGTGCCACCAGTGATTTGTCCGTCCCCACAGATACGCAGTATTTT. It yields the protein CATSDLSVPTDTQYF.

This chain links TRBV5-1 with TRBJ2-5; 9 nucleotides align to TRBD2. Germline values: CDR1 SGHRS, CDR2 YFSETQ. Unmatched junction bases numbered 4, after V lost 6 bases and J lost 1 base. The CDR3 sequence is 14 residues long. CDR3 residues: CASTRGRVQETQYF. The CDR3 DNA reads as TGCGCCAGCACCCGCGGGAGGGTCCAAGAGACCCAGTACTTC.

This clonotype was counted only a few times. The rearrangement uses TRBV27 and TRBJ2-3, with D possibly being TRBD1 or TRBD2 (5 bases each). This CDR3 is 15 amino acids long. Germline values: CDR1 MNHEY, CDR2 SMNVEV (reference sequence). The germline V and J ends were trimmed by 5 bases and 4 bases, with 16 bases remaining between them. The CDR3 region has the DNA TGTGCCAGCAGTGTGGGACCTTTTGTGTCAGATACGCAGTATTTT. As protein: CASSVGPFVSDTQYF.

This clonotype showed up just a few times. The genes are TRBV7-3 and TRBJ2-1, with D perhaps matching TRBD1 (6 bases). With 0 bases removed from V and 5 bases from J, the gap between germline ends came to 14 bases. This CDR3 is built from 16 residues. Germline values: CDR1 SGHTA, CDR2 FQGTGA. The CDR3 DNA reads TGTGCCAGCAGCTTAACGGCGCAGGGGCCAGACAATGAGCAGTTCTTC. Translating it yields CASSLTAQGPDNEQFF.

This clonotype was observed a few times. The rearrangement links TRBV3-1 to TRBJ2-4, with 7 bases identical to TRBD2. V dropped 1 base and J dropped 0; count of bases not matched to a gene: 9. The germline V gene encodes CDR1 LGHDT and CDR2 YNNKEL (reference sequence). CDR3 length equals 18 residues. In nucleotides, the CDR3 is TGTGCCAGCAGCCAAGCCAAGCGGGACCTGATAGCCAAAAACATTCAGTACTTC. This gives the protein CASSQAKRDLIAKNIQYF.

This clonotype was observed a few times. The CDR3, as DNA: TGTGCCAGCAGTCCACCTGGGACTAGCGGGGGCACGAATACGCAGTATTTT. Its translation is CASSPPGTSGGTNTQYF. V and J are TRBV11-2 and TRBJ2-3; 14 bases fit TRBD2. CDR1 SGHAT and CDR2 FQNNGV come from the germline V gene. Unmatched junction bases numbered 12, after V lost 6 bases and J lost 7 bases. This CDR3 spans 17 amino acids.

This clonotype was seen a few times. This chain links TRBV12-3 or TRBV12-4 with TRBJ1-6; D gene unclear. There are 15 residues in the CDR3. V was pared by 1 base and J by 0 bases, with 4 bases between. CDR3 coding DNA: TGTGCCAGCAGTTTAGGGAGCTCCTATAATTCACCCCTCCACTTT. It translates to CASSLGSSYNSPLHF.

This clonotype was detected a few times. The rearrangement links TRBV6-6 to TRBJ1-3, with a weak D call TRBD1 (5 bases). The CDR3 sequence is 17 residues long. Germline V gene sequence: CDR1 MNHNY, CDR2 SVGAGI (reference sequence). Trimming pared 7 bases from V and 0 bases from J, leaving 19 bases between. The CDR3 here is CASTRAGGADSGNTIYF. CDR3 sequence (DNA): TGTGCCAGCACCCGAGCCGGGGGTGCCGACTCTGGAAACACCATATATTTT.

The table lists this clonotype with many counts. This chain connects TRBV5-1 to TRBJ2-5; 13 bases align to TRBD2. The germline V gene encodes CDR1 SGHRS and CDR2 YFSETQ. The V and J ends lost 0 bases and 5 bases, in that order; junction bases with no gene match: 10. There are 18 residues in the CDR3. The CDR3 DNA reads TGCGCCAGCAGCTTGGAGACTAGCGGGGGGTCTGTCTGGGAGACCCAGTACTTC. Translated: CASSLETSGGSVWETQYF.

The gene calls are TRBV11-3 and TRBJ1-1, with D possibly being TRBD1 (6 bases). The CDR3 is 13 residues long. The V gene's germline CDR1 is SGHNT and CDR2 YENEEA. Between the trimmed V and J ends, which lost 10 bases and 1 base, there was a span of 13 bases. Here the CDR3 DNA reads TGTGCCACAAAACTACAGGGGAACACTGAAGCTTTCTTT. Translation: CATKLQGNTEAFF.

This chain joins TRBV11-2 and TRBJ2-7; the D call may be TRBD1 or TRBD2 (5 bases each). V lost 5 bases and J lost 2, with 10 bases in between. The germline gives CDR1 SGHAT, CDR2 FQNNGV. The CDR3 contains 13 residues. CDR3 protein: CASSRDQPYEQYF. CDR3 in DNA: TGTGCCAGCAGCCGGGACCAACCCTACGAGCAGTACTTC.

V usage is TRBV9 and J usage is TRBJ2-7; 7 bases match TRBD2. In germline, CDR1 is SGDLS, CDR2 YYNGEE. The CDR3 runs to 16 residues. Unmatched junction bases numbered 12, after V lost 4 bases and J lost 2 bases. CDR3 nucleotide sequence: TGTGCCAGCAGCCCTGGGGTCCGGGACTATCCCTACGAGCAGTACTTC. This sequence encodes CASSPGVRDYPYEQYF.

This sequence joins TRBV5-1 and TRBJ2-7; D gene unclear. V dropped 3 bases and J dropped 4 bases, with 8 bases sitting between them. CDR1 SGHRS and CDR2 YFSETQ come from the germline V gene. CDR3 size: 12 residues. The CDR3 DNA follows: TGCGCCAGCAGCTCAGCCCGGTACGAGCAGTACTTC. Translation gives CASSSARYEQYF.

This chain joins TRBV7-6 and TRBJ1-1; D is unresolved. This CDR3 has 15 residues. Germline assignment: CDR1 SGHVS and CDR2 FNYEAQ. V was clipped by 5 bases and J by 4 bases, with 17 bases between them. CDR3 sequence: CASSPVPSGGTEAFF. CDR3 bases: TGTGCCAGCAGCCCGGTCCCGAGTGGTGGCACTGAAGCTTTCTTT. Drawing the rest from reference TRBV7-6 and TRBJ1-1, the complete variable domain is GAGVSQSPRYKVTKRGQDVALRCDPISGHVSLYWYRQALGQGPEFLTYFNYEAQQDKSGLPNDRFSAERPEGSISTLTIQRTEQRDSAMYRCASSPVPSGGTEAFFGQGTRLTVV.

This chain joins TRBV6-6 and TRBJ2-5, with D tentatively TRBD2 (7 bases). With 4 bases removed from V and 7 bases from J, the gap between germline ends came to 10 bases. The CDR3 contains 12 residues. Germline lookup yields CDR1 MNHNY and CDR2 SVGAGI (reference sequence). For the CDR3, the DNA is TGTGCCAGCAGTTCAGGGGAGGGGACCCAGTACTTC. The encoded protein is CASSSGEGTQYF.

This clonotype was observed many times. The DNA of the CDR3 is TGTGCCAGCAGCTTATCGGGTGGGGGTACACAGATACGCAGTCCCAACACAGATACGCAGTATTTT. Protein sequence: CASSLSGGGTQIRSPNTDTQYF. The rearrangement links TRBV7-2 to TRBJ2-3; the D gene could be TRBD1 or TRBD2 (5 bases each). CDR3 length: 22 amino acids. Trimming cost V 2 bases and J 2 bases, with 32 bases left between them. From germline, CDR1 is SGHTA and CDR2 FQGNSA. The complete variable domain, with remaining parts taken from reference TRBV7-2 and TRBJ2-3, reads GAGVSQSPSNKVTEKGKDVELRCDPISGHTALYWYRQSLGQGLEFLIYFQGNSAPDKSGLPSDRFSAERTGGSVSTLTIQRTQQEDSAVYLCASSLSGGGTQIRSPNTDTQYFGPGTRLTVL.

The CDR3 sequence is CSGGVITDTQYF. The CDR3 nucleotides are TGCAGCGGTGGAGTGATCACAGATACGCAGTATTTT. This sequence joins TRBV29-1 and TRBJ2-3; D is undetermined. Germline CDR1 is SQVTM and CDR2 is ANQGSEA. V was clipped by 7 bases and J by 2 bases, with 10 bases between them. CDR3 size: 12 residues.

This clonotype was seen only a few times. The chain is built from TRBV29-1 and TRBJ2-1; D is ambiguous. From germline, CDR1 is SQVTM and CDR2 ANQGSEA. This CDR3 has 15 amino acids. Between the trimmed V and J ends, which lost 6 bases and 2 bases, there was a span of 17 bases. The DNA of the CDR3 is TGCAGCGTCTACGGCGACTCGCGCGCCTACAATGAGCAGTTCTTC. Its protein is CSVYGDSRAYNEQFF.

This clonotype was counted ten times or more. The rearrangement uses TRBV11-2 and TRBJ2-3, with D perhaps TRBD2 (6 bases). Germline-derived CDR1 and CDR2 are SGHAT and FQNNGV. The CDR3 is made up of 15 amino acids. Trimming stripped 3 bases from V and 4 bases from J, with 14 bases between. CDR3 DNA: TGTGCCAGCAGCTTCTCCGGCGGGGCAGCAGATACGCAGTATTTT. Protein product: CASSFSGGAADTQYF.

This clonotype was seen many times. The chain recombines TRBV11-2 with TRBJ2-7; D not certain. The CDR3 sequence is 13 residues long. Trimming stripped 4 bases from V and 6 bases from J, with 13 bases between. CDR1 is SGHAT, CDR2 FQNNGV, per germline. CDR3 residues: CASSSEMSTEQYF. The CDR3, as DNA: TGTGCCAGCAGCTCTGAGATGTCCACCGAGCAGTACTTC.

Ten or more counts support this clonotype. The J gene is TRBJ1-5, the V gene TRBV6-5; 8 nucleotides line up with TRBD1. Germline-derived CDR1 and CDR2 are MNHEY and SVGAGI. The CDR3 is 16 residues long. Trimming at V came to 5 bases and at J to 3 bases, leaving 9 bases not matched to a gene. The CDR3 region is CASSSQQGAFNQPQHF. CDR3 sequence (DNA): TGTGCCAGCAGTAGTCAGCAGGGGGCCTTCAATCAGCCCCAGCATTTT.

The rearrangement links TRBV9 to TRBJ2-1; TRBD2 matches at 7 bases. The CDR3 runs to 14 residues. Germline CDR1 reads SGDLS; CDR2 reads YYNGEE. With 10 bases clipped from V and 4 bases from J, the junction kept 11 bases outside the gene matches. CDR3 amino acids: CASQAGVRYNEQFF. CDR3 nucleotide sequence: TGTGCCTCCCAGGCGGGAGTTCGGTACAATGAGCAGTTCTTC.

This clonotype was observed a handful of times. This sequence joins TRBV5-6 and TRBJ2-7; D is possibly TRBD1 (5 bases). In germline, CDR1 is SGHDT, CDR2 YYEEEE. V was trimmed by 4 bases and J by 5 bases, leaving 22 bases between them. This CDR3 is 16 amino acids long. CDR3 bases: TGTGCCAGCAGCCCTCCCAGGACATCGGGTTTCAACGAGCAGTACTTC. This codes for CASSPPRTSGFNEQYF. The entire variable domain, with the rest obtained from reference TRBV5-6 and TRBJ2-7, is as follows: DAGVTQSPTHLIKTRGQQVTLRCSPKSGHDTVSWYQQALGQGPQFIFQYYEEEERQRGNFPDRFSGHQFPNYSSELNVNALLLGDSALYLCASSPPRTSGFNEQYFGPGTRLTVT.

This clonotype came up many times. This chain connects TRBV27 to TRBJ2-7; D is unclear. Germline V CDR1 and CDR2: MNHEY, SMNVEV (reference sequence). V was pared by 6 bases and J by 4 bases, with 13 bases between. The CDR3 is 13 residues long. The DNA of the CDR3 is TGTGCCAGCAGAAAAATGGACGGGTACGAGCAGTACTTC. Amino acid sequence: CASRKMDGYEQYF.

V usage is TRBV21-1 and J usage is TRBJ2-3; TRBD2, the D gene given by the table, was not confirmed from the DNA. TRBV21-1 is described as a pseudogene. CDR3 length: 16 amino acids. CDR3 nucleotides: TGTGCCAGCAGCCCCCGCTTGTCCAGGAGCACAGATACGCAGTATTTT. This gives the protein CASSPRLSRSTDTQYF.

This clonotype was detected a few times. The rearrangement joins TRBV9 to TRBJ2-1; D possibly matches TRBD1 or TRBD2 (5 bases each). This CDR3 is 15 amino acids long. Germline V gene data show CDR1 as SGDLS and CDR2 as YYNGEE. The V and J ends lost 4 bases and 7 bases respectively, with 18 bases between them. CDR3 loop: CASSFGTAPGNEQFF. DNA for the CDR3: TGTGCCAGCAGCTTCGGGACCGCTCCTGGGAATGAGCAGTTCTTC.

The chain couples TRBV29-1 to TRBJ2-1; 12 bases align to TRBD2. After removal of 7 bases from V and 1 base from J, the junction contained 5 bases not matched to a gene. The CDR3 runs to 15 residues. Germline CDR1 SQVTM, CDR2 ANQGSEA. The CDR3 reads CSGDGLAGSYNEQFF. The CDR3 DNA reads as TGCAGCGGCGACGGACTAGCGGGGTCCTACAATGAGCAGTTCTTC.

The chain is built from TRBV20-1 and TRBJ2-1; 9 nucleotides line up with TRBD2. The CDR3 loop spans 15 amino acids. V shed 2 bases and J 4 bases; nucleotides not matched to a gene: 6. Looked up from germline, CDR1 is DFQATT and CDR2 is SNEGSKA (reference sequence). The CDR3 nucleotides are TGCAGTGCTAGAAGTGCTAGCGGGACGTACAATGAGCAGTTCTTC. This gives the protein CSARSASGTYNEQFF.

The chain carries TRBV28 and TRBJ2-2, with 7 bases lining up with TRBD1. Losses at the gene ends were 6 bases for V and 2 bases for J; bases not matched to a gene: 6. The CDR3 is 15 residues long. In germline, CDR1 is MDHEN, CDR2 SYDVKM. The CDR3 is CASSRGQFNTGELFF. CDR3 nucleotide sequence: TGTGCCAGCAGCCGGGGACAGTTTAACACCGGGGAGCTGTTTTTT.

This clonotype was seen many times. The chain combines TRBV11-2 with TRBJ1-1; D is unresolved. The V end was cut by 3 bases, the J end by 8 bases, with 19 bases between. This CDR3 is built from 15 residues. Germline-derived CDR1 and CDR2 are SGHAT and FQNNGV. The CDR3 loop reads CASSFRQPPDSEAFF. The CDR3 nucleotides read TGTGCCAGCAGCTTTAGGCAGCCCCCAGACTCGGAAGCTTTCTTT.

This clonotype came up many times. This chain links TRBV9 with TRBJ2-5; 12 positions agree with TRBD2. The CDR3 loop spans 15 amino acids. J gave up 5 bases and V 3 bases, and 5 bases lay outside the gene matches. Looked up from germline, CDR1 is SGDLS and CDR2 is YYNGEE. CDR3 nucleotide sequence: TGTGCCAGCAGCGGCCTAGCGGGAGGGCGGGAGACCCAGTACTTC. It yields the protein CASSGLAGGRETQYF.